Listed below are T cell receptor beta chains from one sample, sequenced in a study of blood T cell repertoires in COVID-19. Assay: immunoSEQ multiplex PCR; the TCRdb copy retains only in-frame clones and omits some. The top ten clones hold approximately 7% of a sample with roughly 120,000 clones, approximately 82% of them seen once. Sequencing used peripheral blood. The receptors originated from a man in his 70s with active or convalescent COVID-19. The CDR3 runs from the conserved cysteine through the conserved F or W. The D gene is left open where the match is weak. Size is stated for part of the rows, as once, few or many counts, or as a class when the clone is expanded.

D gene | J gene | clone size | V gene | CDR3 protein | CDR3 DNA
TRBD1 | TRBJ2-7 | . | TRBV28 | CASSLPIFTPGQTYEQYF | TGTGCCAGCAGCCTACCAATTTTCACTCCGGGACAGACCTACGAGCAGTACTTC
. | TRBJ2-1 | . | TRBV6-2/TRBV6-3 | CASSYLRDFYNEQFF | TGTGCCAGCAGTTATCTGCGGGACTTCTACAATGAGCAGTTCTTC
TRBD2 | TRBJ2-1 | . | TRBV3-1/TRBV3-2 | CASNHGGGYEQFF | TGTGCCAGTAACCACGGGGGGGGCTATGAGCAGTTCTTC
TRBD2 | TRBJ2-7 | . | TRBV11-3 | CASTQRSGGGYEQYF | TGTGCCAGCACCCAGAGGTCCGGGGGGGGGTACGAGCAGTACTTC
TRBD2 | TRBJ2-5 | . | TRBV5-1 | CASSLASGGPETQYF | TGCGCCAGCAGCTTGGCCAGCGGGGGGCCGGAGACCCAGTACTTC
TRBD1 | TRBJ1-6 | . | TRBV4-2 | CASSHTRDRGNSPLHF | TGTGCCAGCAGCCACACCCGGGACAGGGGTAATTCACCCCTCCACTTT
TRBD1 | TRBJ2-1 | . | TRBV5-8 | CASSSRWADRVYNEQFF | TGTGCCAGCAGCTCGCGGTGGGCGGACAGGGTCTACAATGAGCAGTTCTTC
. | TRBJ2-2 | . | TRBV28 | CASSSQGRAGELFF | TGTGCCAGCAGTTCTCAGGGGAGGGCCGGGGAGCTGTTTTTT
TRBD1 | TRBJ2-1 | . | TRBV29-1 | CSVTGRGLHNEQFF | TGCAGCGTCACGGGCAGGGGGTTACACAATGAGCAGTTCTTC
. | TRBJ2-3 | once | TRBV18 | CASSPTGLTTDTQYF | TGTGCCAGCTCACCAACAGGGTTAACAACAGATACGCAGTATTTT
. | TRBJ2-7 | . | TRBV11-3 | CASSLGGESTYEQYF | TGTGCCAGCAGCTTAGGCGGGGAGTCAACCTACGAGCAGTACTTC
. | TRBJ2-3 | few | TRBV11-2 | CASSFLSLAADTQYF | TGTGCCAGCAGCTTTTTGTCTCTAGCAGCAGATACGCAGTATTTT
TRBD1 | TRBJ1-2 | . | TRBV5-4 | CASSTGQEYGYTF | TGTGCCAGCAGCACCGGACAGGAGTATGGCTACACCTTC
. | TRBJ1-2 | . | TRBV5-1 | CASRLAVNYGYTF | TGCGCCAGCAGGTTGGCAGTTAACTATGGCTACACCTTC
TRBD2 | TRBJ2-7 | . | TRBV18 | CASSTGLAGSYEQYF | TGTGCCAGCTCAACGGGACTAGCGGGTTCCTACGAGCAGTACTTC
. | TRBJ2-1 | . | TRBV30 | CAWSAPLLWEGDYNEQFF | TGTGCCTGGAGTGCCCCTCTTCTTTGGGAGGGGGACTACAATGAGCAGTTCTTC
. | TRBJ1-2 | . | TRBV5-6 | CASSPTEAHGYTF | TGTGCCAGCAGCCCGACAGAGGCTCATGGCTACACCTTC
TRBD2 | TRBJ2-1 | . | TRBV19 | CASSPLAGEGYEQFF | TGTGCCAGTAGCCCCCTAGCGGGGGAAGGGTATGAGCAGTTCTTC
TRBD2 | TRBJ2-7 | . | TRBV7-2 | CASSGTSGPYEQYF | TGTGCCAGCAGCGGGACTAGCGGTCCCTACGAGCAGTACTTC
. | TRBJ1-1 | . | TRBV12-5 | CASGLNTEAFF | TGTGCTAGTGGCTTGAACACTGAAGCTTTCTTT